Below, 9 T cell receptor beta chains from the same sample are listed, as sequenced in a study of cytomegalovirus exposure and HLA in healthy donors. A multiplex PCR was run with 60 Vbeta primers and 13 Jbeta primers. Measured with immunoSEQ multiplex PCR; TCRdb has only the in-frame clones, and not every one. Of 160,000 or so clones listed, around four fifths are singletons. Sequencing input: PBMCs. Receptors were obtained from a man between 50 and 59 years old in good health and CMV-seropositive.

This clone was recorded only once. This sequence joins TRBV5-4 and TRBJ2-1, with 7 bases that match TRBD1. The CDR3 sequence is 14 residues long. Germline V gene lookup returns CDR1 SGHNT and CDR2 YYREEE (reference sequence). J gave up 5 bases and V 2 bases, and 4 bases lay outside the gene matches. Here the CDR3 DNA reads TGTGCCAGCAGCTTACGAGGGACAGACAATGAGCAGTTCTTC. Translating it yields CASSLRGTDNEQFF.

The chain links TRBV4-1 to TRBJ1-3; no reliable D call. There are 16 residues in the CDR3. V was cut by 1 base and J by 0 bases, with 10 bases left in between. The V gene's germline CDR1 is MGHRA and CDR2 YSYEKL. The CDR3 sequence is CASSQGTPSSGNTIYF. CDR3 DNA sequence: TGCGCCAGCAGCCAAGGAACACCATCCTCTGGAAACACCATATATTTT.

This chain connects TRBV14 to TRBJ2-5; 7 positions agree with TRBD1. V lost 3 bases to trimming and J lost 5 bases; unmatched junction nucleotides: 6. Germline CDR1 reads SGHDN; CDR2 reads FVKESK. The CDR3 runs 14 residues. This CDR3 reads CASSHTTGWETQYF. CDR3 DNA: TGTGCCAGCAGCCACACGACAGGGTGGGAGACCCAGTACTTC.

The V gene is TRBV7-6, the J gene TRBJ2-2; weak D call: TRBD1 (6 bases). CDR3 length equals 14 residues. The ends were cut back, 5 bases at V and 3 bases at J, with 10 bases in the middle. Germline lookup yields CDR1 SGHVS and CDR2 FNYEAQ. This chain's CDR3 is CASSEGHYTGELFF. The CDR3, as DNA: TGTGCCAGCAGCGAGGGACACTACACCGGGGAGCTGTTTTTT.

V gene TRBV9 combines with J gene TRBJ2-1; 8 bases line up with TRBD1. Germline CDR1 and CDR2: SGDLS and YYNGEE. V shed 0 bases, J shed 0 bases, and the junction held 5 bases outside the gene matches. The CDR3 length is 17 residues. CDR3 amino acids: CASSVGQGILSYNEQFF. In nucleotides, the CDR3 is TGTGCCAGCAGCGTAGGACAGGGGATTCTCTCCTACAATGAGCAGTTCTTC.

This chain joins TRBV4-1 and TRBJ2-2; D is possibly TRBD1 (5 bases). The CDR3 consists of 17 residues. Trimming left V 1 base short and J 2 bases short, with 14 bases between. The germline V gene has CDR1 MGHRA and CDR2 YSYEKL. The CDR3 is CASSQARRTFNTGELFF. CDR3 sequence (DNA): TGCGCCAGCAGCCAAGCACGTCGGACATTTAACACCGGGGAGCTGTTTTTT.

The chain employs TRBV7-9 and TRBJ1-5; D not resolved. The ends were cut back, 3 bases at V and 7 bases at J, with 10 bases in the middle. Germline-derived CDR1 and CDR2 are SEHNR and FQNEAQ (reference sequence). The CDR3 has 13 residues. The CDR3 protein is CASSLEGGQPQHF. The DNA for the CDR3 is TGTGCCAGCAGCTTGGAGGGCGGGCAGCCCCAGCATTTT.

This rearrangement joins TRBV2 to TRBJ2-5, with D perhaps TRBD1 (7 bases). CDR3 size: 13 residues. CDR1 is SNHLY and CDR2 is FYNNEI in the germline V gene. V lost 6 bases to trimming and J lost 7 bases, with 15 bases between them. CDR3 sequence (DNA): TGTGCCAGCAGGCGGGACAGTGGGAGGACCCAGTACTTC. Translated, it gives CASRRDSGRTQYF.

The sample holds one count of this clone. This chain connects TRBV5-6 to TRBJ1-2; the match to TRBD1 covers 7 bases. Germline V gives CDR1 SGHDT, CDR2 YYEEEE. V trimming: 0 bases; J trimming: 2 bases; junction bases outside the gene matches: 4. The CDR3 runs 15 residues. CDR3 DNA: TGTGCCAGCAGCTTGGGGGACAGACTGAACTATGGCTACACCTTC. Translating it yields CASSLGDRLNYGYTF.